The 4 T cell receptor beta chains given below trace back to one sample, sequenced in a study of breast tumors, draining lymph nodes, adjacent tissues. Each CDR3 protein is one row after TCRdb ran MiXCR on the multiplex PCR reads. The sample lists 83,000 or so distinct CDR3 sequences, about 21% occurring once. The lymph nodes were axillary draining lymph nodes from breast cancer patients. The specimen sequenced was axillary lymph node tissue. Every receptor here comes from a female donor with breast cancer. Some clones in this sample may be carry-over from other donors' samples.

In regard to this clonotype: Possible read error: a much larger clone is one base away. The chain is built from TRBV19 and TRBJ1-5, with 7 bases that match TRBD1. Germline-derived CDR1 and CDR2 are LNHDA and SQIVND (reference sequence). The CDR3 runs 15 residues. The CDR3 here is CAGSIRQGLTQPQHF. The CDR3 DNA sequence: TGTGCCGGTAGTATCCGACAGGGTCTAACTCAGCCCCAGCATTTT.

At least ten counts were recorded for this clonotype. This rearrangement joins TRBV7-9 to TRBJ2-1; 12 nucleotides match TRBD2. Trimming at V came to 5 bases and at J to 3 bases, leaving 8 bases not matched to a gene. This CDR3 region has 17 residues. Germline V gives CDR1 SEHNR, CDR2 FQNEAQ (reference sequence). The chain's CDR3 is CASSPGLAGTIYNEQFF. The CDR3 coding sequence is TGTGCCAGCAGCCCAGGACTAGCGGGGACGATCTACAATGAGCAGTTCTTC.

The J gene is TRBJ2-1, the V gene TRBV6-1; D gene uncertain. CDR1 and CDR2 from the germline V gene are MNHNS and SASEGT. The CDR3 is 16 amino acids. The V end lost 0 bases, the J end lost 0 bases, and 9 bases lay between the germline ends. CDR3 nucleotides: TGTGCCAGCAGTGAAGCCCCGGCCTCCTCCTACAATGAGCAGTTCTTC. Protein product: CASSEAPASSYNEQFF.

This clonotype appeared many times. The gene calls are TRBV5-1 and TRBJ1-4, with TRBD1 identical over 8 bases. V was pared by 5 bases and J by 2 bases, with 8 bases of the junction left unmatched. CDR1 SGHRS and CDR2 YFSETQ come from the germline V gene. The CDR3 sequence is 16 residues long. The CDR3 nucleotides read TGCGCCAGCAGGTCGACAGGGGCGGTGACTAATGAAAAACTGTTTTTT. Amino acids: CASRSTGAVTNEKLFF.